This TCR beta chain was captured in a study of blood T cell repertoires in COVID-19. Study background: Donors in the United States, Italy and Spain gave samples during acute or convalescent COVID-19. Sources were T cells, B-cell-depleted T cells, or PBMCs; the material itself was cDNA or gDNA.

Source study methods: Amplification of reference gene primers was used by the study to estimate nucleated cell counts. Using immunoSEQ multiplex PCR, the repertoire was profiled, and TCRdb retains in-frame clones only, with some absent. V and J calls plus clone size are reproduced from that table; the DNA served to infer D and trimming. The sample holds over 200,000 clones, approximately 80% seen once. V was pared by 4 bases and J by 4 bases, with 14 bases of the junction left unmatched. Germline CDR1 SGHVS, CDR2 FQNEAQ. The CDR3 has 17 amino acids. Material for sequencing was peripheral blood. The rearrangement links TRBV7-8 to TRBJ2-7; TRBD2 matches 9 bases. The clonotype was recovered from a woman aged 80 or older with active or convalescent COVID-19. In DNA form, the CDR3 reads TGTGCCAGCAGCTGGCCCAATAGCGGGAGTCTGATATACGAGCAGTACTTC. Translation gives CASSWPNSGSLIYEQYF.